What follows are 10 T cell receptor beta chains derived from one specimen sequenced in a study of shared clonotypes between healthy human individuals (dated by TCRdb to about 2020). To prepare the library, the immunoSEQ multiplex PCR assay was applied. TCRdb took over this immuneACCESS table, retaining in-frame rearrangements with V and J assigned. Such tables are incomplete; in checked studies, under half of the missing clones stem from an unresolved V gene, and the remainder is unexplained. The sample records some 1.5 million clones, more than 95% of which are singletons. More than 0.9% of the sample is in the top ten clones. Sequenced material: naive CD4+ T cells sorted from blood. The cell subset or site label for this specimen denotes: CD45RA+ positively selected. Receptors were obtained from a man aged 25 to 45 in good health.

The rearrangement uses TRBV10-1 and TRBJ2-2; D unclear. V lost 6 bases, J lost 6 bases, and 14 bases lay in between. CDR1 and CDR2 (germline): WNHNN, SYGVQD (reference sequence). This CDR3 spans 14 amino acids. The CDR3 protein is CASSPRLGPGELFF. The CDR3 DNA follows: TGCGCCAGCAGCCCGAGGTTAGGTCCCGGGGAGCTGTTTTTT.

The rearrangement uses TRBV5-1 and TRBJ2-7, with TRBD2 matching 7 bases. The germline gives CDR1 SGHRS, CDR2 YFSETQ. Losses at the gene ends were 0 bases for V and 5 bases for J; bases not matched to a gene: 8. This CDR3 region has 15 residues. The CDR3 here is CASSLVGGSVNEQYF. For the CDR3, the DNA is TGCGCCAGCAGCTTGGTTGGCGGGAGTGTAAACGAGCAGTACTTC.

The chain couples TRBV27 to TRBJ2-7; 8 positions match TRBD1. The CDR3 sequence is 16 residues long. V was clipped by 6 bases and J by 3 bases; unmatched bases: 13. Germline V CDR1 and CDR2: MNHEY, SMNVEV (reference sequence). CDR3 sequence: CASSRPPGQVNYEQYF. Here the CDR3 DNA reads TGTGCCAGCAGCCGACCCCCGGGACAGGTAAACTACGAGCAGTACTTC.

This chain links TRBV28 with TRBJ1-2; the match to TRBD1 covers 8 bases. CDR3 length: 17 amino acids. Germline V gives CDR1 MDHEN, CDR2 SYDVKM. J gave up 3 bases and V 7 bases, and 16 bases lay outside the gene matches. The DNA of the CDR3 is TGTGCCAGCACTACCTCGGCGCAGGGGGCTGTTGACTATGGCTACACCTTC. This sequence encodes CASTTSAQGAVDYGYTF.

The chain recombines TRBV2 with TRBJ2-7, with 7 bases matching TRBD2. The CDR3 has 16 amino acids. Per germline, CDR1 SNHLY and CDR2 FYNNEI. J lost 2 bases, V lost 3 bases, and 10 bases had no gene match. CDR3 DNA: TGTGCCAGCAGTGATGAGTTGGCGGGAGCCCCCTACGAGCAGTACTTC. It codes for CASSDELAGAPYEQYF.

The rearrangement links TRBV10-3 to TRBJ1-2; 9 nucleotides match TRBD1. The CDR3 extends over 13 amino acids. Germline CDR1 and CDR2: ENHRY and SYGVKD. V dropped 4 bases and J dropped 7; count of bases not matched to a gene: 4. CDR3 sequence: CAISAPDRGGYTF. DNA for the CDR3: TGTGCCATCAGTGCCCCGGACAGGGGTGGCTACACCTTC.

The count of this clone is one. The chain joins TRBV21-1 to TRBJ2-1. TRBV21-1 is classified as a pseudogene. This CDR3 has 12 amino acids. CDR3 protein: CASSYPGPEQFF. CDR3 in DNA: TGTGCCAGCAGCTACCCCGGGCCTGAGCAGTTCTTC.

The chain is built from TRBV4-3 and TRBJ2-3; 12 bases line up with TRBD1. The CDR3 covers 18 residues. Germline loops: CDR1 LGHNA, CDR2 YSLEER. The trim removed 2 bases at V and 2 bases at J, leaving 8 bases unmatched. The CDR3 spells CASSQNRDRGHFTDTQYF. Written as DNA, the CDR3 is TGCGCCAGCAGCCAAAACCGGGACAGGGGGCACTTCACAGATACGCAGTATTTT.

The J gene is TRBJ1-3, the V gene TRBV7-9; D may be TRBD1 (5 bases). Trimming took off 3 bases at V and 9 bases at J, with 18 bases between the two ends. This CDR3 region has 15 residues. Germline V gene sequence: CDR1 SEHNR, CDR2 FQNEAQ (reference sequence). This CDR3 is CASSFHNLRGGTIYF. For the CDR3, the DNA is TGTGCCAGCAGCTTTCACAACCTACGCGGGGGCACCATATATTTT.

About this clone itself: At one boundary the junction diverges from the germline segment, which might be a read error. The same CDR3 is also encoded by other DNA sequences in this sample. The chain couples TRBV5-1 to TRBJ2-2, with a possible D match to TRBD2 (6 bases). Germline loops: CDR1 SGHRS, CDR2 YFSETQ. The CDR3 spans 15 residues. The DNA of the CDR3 is TGCGCCAGCAGTTTGGGGACTGGCCCCACCGGGGAGCTGTTTTTT. It yields the protein CASSLGTGPTGELFF.